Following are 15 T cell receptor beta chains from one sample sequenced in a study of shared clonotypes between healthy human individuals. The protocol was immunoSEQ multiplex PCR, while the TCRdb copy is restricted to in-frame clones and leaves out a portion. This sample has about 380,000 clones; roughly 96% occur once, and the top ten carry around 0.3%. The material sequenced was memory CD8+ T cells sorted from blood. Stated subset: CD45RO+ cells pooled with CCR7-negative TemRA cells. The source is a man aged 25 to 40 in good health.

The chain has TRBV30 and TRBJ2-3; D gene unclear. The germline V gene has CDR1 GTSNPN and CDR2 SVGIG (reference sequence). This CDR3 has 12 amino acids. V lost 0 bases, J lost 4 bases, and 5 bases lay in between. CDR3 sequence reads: CAWSVRADTQYF. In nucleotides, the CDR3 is TGTGCCTGGAGTGTCCGAGCAGATACGCAGTATTTT. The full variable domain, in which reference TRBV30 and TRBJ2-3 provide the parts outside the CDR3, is SQTIHQWPATLVQPVGSPLSLECTVEGTSNPNLYWYRQAAGRGLQLLFYSVGIGQISSEVPQNLSASRPQDRQFILSSKKLLLSDSGFYLCAWSVRADTQYFGPGTRLTVL.

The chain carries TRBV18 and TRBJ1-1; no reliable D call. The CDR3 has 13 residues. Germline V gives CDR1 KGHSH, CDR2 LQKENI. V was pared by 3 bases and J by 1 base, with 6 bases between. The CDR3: CASSPKSNTEAFF. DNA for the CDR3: TGTGCCAGCTCACCGAAGTCGAACACTGAAGCTTTCTTT. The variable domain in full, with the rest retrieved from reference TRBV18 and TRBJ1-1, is NAGVMQNPRHLVRRRGQEARLRCSPMKGHSHVYWYRQLPEEGLKFMVYLQKENIIDESGMPKERFSAEFPKEGPSILRIQQVVRGDSAAYFCASSPKSNTEAFFGQGTRLTVV.

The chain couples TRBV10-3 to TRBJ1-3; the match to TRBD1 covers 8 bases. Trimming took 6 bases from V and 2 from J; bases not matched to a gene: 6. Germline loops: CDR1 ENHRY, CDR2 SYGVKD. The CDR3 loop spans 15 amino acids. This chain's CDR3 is CAISENRGTGNTIYF. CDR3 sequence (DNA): TGTGCCATCAGCGAGAACAGGGGGACTGGAAACACCATATATTTT.

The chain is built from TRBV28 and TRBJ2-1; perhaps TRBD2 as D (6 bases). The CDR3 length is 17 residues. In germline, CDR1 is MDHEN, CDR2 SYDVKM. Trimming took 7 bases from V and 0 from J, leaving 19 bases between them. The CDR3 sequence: CASTPATSRSSYNEQFF. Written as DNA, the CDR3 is TGTGCCAGCACCCCAGCCACTAGCAGGAGCTCCTACAATGAGCAGTTCTTC.

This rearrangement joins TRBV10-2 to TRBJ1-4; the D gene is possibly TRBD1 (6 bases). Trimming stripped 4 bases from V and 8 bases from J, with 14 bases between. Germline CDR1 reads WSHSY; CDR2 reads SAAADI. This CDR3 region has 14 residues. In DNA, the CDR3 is TGCGCCAGCAGTGGGGGGGGGCTCGGGGAAAAACTGTTTTTT. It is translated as CASSGGGLGEKLFF.

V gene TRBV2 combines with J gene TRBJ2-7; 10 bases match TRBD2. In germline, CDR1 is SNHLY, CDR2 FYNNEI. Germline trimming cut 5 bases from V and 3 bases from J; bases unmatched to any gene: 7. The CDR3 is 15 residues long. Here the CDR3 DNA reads TGTGCCAGCAGTCCTAGGACTAGCGGCCACTACGAGCAGTACTTC. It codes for CASSPRTSGHYEQYF.

CDR3 region: CASGRLAGNTGELFF. Written as DNA, the CDR3 is TGTGCCAGCGGAAGACTAGCCGGGAACACCGGGGAGCTGTTTTTT. The J gene is TRBJ2-2, the V gene TRBV6-1; TRBD2 aligns across 7 bases. Per germline, CDR1 MNHNS and CDR2 SASEGT. The CDR3 length is 15 residues. With V trimmed by 8 bases and J by 1 base, 7 bases remained unmatched.

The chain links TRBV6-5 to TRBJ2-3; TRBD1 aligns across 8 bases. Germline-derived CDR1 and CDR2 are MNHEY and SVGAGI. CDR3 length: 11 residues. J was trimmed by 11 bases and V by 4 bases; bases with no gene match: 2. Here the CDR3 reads CASSSGTGQYF. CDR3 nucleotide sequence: TGTGCCAGCAGTTCCGGGACAGGGCAGTATTTT.

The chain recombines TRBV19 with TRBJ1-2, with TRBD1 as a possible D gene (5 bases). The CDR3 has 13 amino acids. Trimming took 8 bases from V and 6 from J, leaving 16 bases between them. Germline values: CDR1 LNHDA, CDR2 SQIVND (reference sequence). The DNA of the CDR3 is TGTGCCAGTTCCGGCGACAGATTCGATGGCTACACCTTC. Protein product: CASSGDRFDGYTF.

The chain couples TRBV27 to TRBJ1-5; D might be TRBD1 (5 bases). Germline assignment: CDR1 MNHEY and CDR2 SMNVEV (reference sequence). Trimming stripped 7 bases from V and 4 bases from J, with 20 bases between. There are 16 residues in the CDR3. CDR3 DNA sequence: TGTGCCAGCACCTCGGAGGGGAGGAAGAGAAATCAGCCCCAGCATTTT. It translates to CASTSEGRKRNQPQHF.

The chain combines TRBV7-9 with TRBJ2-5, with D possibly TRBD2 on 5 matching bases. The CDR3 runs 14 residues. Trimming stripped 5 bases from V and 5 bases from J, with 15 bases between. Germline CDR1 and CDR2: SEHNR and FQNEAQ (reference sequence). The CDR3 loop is CASSAARRLETQYF. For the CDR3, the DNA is TGTGCCAGCAGCGCAGCTAGGAGGTTGGAGACCCAGTACTTC.

The CDR3 sequence: CASSLFQGGGGDSTDTQYF. The CDR3, as DNA: TGTGCCAGCAGCCTTTTCCAGGGGGGTGGAGGGGACAGCACAGATACGCAGTATTTT. V usage is TRBV7-9 and J usage is TRBJ2-3; a weak D match, TRBD1 (7 bases). Germline V gene sequence: CDR1 SEHNR, CDR2 FQNEAQ (reference sequence). The CDR3 is 19 residues long. The germline V and J ends were trimmed by 5 bases and 0 bases, with 24 bases remaining between them.

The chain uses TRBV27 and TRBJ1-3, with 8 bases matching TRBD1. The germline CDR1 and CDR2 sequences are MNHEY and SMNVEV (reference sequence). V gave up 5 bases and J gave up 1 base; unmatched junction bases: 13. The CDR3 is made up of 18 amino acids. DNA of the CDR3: TGTGCCAGCAGTCCGCGGGCGACAGGGGCTATGTCTGGAAACACCATATATTTT. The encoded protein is CASSPRATGAMSGNTIYF.

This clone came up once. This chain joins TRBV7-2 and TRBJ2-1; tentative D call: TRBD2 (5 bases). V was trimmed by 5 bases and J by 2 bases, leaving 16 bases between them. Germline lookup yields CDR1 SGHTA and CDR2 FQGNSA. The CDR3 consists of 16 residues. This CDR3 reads CASSLLKREPYNEQFF. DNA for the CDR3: TGTGCCAGCAGCCTCCTAAAGAGGGAGCCCTACAATGAGCAGTTCTTC.

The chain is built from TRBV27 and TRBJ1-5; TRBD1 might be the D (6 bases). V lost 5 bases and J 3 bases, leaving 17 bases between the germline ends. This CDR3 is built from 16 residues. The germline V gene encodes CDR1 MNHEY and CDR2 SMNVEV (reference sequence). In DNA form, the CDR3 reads TGTGCCAGCAGTCCAAACAGGGTCTGGGCCAATCAGCCCCAGCATTTT. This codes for CASSPNRVWANQPQHF.